Listed here is a single TCR beta chain. Clones were sequenced by immunoSEQ multiplex PCR, and TCRdb holds only the in-frame ones, with some missing. The sample lists approximately 160,000 clones; around 90% were seen once. This sample is part of a study of control samples from healthy donors and cancer patients. The germline V and J ends were trimmed by 0 bases and 4 bases, with 10 bases remaining between them. Looked up from germline, CDR1 is SGHVS and CDR2 is FNYEAQ. The CDR3 totals 14 residues. This sequence was found in a woman in her thirties or forties in good health. V is TRBV7-6 and J is TRBJ2-7; no clear D. Source material: blood. CDR3 sequence: CASSLAPGAYEQYF. The DNA for the CDR3 is TGTGCCAGCAGCTTAGCGCCGGGTGCATACGAGCAGTACTTC.